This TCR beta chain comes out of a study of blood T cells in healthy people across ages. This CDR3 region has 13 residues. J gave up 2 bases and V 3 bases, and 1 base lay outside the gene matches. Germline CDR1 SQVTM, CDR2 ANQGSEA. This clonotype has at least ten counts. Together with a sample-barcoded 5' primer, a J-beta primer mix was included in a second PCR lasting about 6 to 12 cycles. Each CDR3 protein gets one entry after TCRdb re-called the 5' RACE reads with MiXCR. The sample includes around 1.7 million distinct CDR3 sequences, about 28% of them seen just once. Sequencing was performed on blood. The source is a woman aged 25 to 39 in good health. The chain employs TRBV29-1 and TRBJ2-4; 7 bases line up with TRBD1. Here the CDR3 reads CSVEGQSKNIQYF. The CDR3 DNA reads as TGCAGCGTTGAGGGACAGTCCAAAAACATTCAGTACTTC.